Listed below are T cell receptor beta chains from one sample, sequenced in a study of radiotherapy plus CTLA-4 blockade in lung cancer. Assay: immunoSEQ multiplex PCR; the TCRdb copy retains only in-frame clones and omits some. The sample lists 25,000 to 35,000 clones; around four fifths were seen once. This specimen was peripheral blood, taken from a patient treated with radiotherapy plus ipilimumab. The receptors were sampled from a human donor with non-small cell lung cancer that progressed on radiotherapy plus ipilimumab. Both conserved end residues are part of each CDR3. Fields, in order: CDR3 DNA, CDR3 protein, D gene, V gene, clone size, J gene. The D gene is left open where the match is weak. Some rows mark clone size as missing; the rest say once, few, many or name a class of expanded clone.

CDR3nt: TGTGCCAGCAGCGAAGTCCAGGAAAGATACGAGCAGTACTTC; CDR3aa: CASSEVQERYEQYF; d_gene: .; v_gene: TRBV9; abundance: .; j_gene: TRBJ2-7
CDR3nt: TGTGCCAGCAGCTTAGGTACAGGGCTGGGGAACACTGAAGCTTTCTTT; CDR3aa: CASSLGTGLGNTEAFF; d_gene: .; v_gene: TRBV7-9; abundance: .; j_gene: TRBJ1-1
CDR3nt: TGTGGCATCGCTCAGGATAAACAAAGTCGGGCCAACGTCCTGACTTTC; CDR3aa: CGIAQDKQSRANVLTF; d_gene: .; v_gene: TRBV8-2; abundance: .; j_gene: TRBJ2-6
CDR3nt: TGTGCCAGCTCACCGGGACAGGGGGCTAACGAGCAGTACTTC; CDR3aa: CASSPGQGANEQYF; d_gene: TRBD1; v_gene: TRBV18; abundance: .; j_gene: TRBJ2-7
CDR3nt: TGTGCCAGCAGCCACCCGACAGCCAACTATGGCTACACCTTC; CDR3aa: CASSHPTANYGYTF; d_gene: .; v_gene: TRBV4-2; abundance: .; j_gene: TRBJ1-2
CDR3nt: TGTGCCAGCAGTTACAGTACGGACGGACTAACCCAGTACTTC; CDR3aa: CASSYSTDGLTQYF; d_gene: .; v_gene: TRBV6-6; abundance: .; j_gene: TRBJ2-5
CDR3nt: TGTGCCAGCAGTGAAGCTATTCCTGGAAACACCATATATTTT; CDR3aa: CASSEAIPGNTIYF; d_gene: .; v_gene: TRBV6-1; abundance: .; j_gene: TRBJ1-3
CDR3nt: TGTGCCACCAGGGAGGGACGGTCCGACCTTCAAAAACTGTTTTTT; CDR3aa: CATREGRSDLQKLFF; d_gene: .; v_gene: TRBV15; abundance: few; j_gene: TRBJ1-4
CDR3nt: TGTGCCACCAAGCCCAGTATGGCGGGATTTGAAGCTTTCTTT; CDR3aa: CATKPSMAGFEAFF; d_gene: .; v_gene: TRBV6-5; abundance: few; j_gene: TRBJ1-1
CDR3nt: TGTGCCAGCTCACCACAGGATAGGGGCTACGAGCAGTACTTC; CDR3aa: CASSPQDRGYEQYF; d_gene: .; v_gene: TRBV18; abundance: .; j_gene: TRBJ2-7
CDR3nt: TGTGCCAGCAGCCACAGGGGGCTAACCTACGAGCAGTACTTC; CDR3aa: CASSHRGLTYEQYF; d_gene: TRBD1; v_gene: TRBV14; abundance: .; j_gene: TRBJ2-7
CDR3nt: TGTGCCAGCAGCTTGGCCCGACAGGGGAGGGAAGACTACACCTTC; CDR3aa: CASSLARQGREDYTF; d_gene: TRBD1; v_gene: TRBV5-6; abundance: .; j_gene: TRBJ1-2
CDR3nt: TGTGCCAGCAGCGTAGCGGGACACGCTAACCAAGAGACCCAGTACTTC; CDR3aa: CASSVAGHANQETQYF; d_gene: .; v_gene: TRBV9; abundance: .; j_gene: TRBJ2-5
CDR3nt: TGTGCCAGCGGAGGCACTAGCGGGACCTACGAGCAGTACTTC; CDR3aa: CASGGTSGTYEQYF; d_gene: TRBD2; v_gene: TRBV25-1; abundance: once; j_gene: TRBJ2-7
CDR3nt: TGCGCCAGCAGCCAAGATATCGGGGGGCTGAGGGGAGGTGAAAAACTGTTTTTT; CDR3aa: CASSQDIGGLRGGEKLFF; d_gene: .; v_gene: TRBV4-3; abundance: .; j_gene: TRBJ1-4
CDR3nt: TGTGCCAGCAGCTTCACAGGGGCCTCCGGAACCGGGGAGCTGTTTTTT; CDR3aa: CASSFTGASGTGELFF; d_gene: TRBD1; v_gene: TRBV5-5; abundance: .; j_gene: TRBJ2-2
CDR3nt: TGTGCCAGTCATGAATTGTGGACAGCGAACACCGGGGAGCTGTTTTTT; CDR3aa: CASHELWTANTGELFF; d_gene: .; v_gene: TRBV19; abundance: .; j_gene: TRBJ2-2
CDR3nt: TGTGCCAGCAGCTTGGACAGGAATGAAGCTTTCTTT; CDR3aa: CASSLDRNEAFF; d_gene: .; v_gene: TRBV5-4; abundance: .; j_gene: TRBJ1-1
CDR3nt: TGTGCCAGCATGACAGGGGTGCCCTACAATGAGCAGTTCTTC; CDR3aa: CASMTGVPYNEQFF; d_gene: TRBD1; v_gene: TRBV2; abundance: .; j_gene: TRBJ2-1
CDR3nt: TGTGCCACGCAAAGAGCCCCCCAGGGGTTTTCGGATACGCAGTATTTT; CDR3aa: CATQRAPQGFSDTQYF; d_gene: .; v_gene: TRBV27; abundance: .; j_gene: TRBJ2-3
CDR3nt: TGCGCCAGCAGCCAAGAGGCCCAGGGGTTCACCGGGGAGCTGTTTTTT; CDR3aa: CASSQEAQGFTGELFF; d_gene: .; v_gene: TRBV4-3; abundance: .; j_gene: TRBJ2-2
CDR3nt: TGCGCCAGCAGCTTGGATCCGCGGGGGCTCCAAGAGACCCAGTACTTC; CDR3aa: CASSLDPRGLQETQYF; d_gene: .; v_gene: TRBV5-1; abundance: .; j_gene: TRBJ2-5
CDR3nt: TGCAGTGCTAGAGACCCTAACACCATATATTTT; CDR3aa: CSARDPNTIYF; d_gene: .; v_gene: TRBV20-1; abundance: .; j_gene: TRBJ1-3
CDR3nt: TGTGCCAGTAGTGGGTTAGGGACTAGCGGGGGGCGGGAGACCCAGTACTTC; CDR3aa: CASSGLGTSGGRETQYF; d_gene: TRBD2; v_gene: TRBV19; abundance: .; j_gene: TRBJ2-5
CDR3nt: TGTGCCAGCAGCTTGACAGGGCTGGGAACTGAAGCTTTCTTT; CDR3aa: CASSLTGLGTEAFF; d_gene: TRBD1; v_gene: TRBV6-6; abundance: .; j_gene: TRBJ1-1
CDR3nt: TGTGCCAGCAGCCCTGGGACAGACCCGTATGGCTACACCTTC; CDR3aa: CASSPGTDPYGYTF; d_gene: TRBD1; v_gene: TRBV5-6; abundance: .; j_gene: TRBJ1-2
CDR3nt: TGTGCCAGCAGCAAAGTAACTAGCGGGACCGGCACAGATACGCAGTATTTT; CDR3aa: CASSKVTSGTGTDTQYF; d_gene: TRBD2; v_gene: TRBV4-2; abundance: .; j_gene: TRBJ2-3